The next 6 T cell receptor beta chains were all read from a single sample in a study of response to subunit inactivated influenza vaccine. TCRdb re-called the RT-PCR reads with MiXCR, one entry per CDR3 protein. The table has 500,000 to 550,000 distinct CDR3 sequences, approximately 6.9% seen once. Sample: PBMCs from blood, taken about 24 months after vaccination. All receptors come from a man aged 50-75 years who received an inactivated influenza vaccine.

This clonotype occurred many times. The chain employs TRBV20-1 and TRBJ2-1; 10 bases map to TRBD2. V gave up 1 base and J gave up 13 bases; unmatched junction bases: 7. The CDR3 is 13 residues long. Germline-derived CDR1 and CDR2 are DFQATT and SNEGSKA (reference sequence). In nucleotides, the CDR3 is TGCAGTGCTAGAGTTTTAGGACTAGCGGACCAGTTCTTC. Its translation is CSARVLGLADQFF.

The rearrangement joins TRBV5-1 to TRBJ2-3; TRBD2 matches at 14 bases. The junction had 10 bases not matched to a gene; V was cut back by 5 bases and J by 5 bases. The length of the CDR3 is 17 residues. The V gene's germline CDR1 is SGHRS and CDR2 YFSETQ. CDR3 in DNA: TGCGCCAGCAGACCTGGACTAGCGGGAGGTTCACAAGATACGCAGTATTTT. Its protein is CASRPGLAGGSQDTQYF.

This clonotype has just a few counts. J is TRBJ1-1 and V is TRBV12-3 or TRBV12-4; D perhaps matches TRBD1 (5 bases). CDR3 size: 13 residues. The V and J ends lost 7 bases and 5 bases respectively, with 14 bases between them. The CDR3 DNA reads TGTGCCAGCAAAAAAGGGGCAGGTACTGAAGCTTTCTTT. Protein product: CASKKGAGTEAFF.

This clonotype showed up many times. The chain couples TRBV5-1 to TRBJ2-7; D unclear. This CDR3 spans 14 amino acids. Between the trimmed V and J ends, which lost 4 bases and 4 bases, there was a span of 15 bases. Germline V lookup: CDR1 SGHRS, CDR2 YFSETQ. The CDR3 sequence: CASSPSIAGYEQYF. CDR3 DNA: TGCGCCAGCAGCCCATCGATCGCTGGATACGAGCAGTACTTC.

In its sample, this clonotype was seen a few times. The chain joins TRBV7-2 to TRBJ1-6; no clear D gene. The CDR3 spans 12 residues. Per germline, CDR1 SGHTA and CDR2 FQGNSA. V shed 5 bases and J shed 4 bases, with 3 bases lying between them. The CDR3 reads CASSHYNSPLHF. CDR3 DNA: TGTGCCAGCAGCCATTATAATTCACCCCTCCACTTT.

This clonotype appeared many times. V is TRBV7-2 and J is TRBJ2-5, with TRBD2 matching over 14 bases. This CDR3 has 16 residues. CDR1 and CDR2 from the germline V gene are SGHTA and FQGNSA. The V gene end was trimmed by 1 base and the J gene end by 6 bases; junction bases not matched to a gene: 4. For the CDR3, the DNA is TGTGCCAGCAGCTTAGGAGGGACTAGCGGGAGTAAGACCCAGTACTTC. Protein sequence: CASSLGGTSGSKTQYF.